This T cell receptor (beta chain) was sequenced during a study of blood T cell repertoires in COVID-19. At the level of the study: The United States, Italy and Spain provided the acute and convalescent COVID-19 samples. Sources were T cells, B-cell-depleted T cells, or PBMCs; the material itself was cDNA or gDNA.

Under the authors' procedure: From reference gene primer amplification, estimates of nucleated cell counts were derived. TCRdb keeps only in-frame clones here, not all; method: immunoSEQ multiplex PCR. That table furnishes V, J and clone size, whereas the DNA furnished D and trimming. This sample has 130,000 or so clones; around 90% occur once, and the top ten carry roughly 2.5%. The germline CDR1 and CDR2 sequences are SNHLY and FYNNEI. Trimming cost V 6 bases and J 7 bases, with 19 bases left between them. The CDR3 loop spans 15 amino acids. Seattle participants joined during active infection and were tracked over time.

The TCR comes from a human donor with COVID-19, enrolled during active disease. The donor label of this sample is uncertain. The V and J genes are TRBV2 and TRBJ2-1; perhaps TRBD2 as D (6 bases). Sequenced input: peripheral blood. CDR3 nucleotide sequence: TGTGCCAGCAGCCCCGGATCCCCGGAGGGGAATGAGCAGTTCTTC. Amino acid sequence: CASSPGSPEGNEQFF.